What follows are 8 T cell receptor beta chains derived from one specimen sequenced in a study of T cell repertoires in cytomegalovirus infection. Their antigens are not known. TCRdb re-called the reads through MiXCR, storing one row per CDR3 protein. The sample holds roughly 920,000 distinct CDR3 sequences, approximately 31% seen once. Sequencing was performed on cultured CD8+ T cells from PBMCs, taken from culture after CMV antigen stimulation. Every receptor here comes from a human donor in good health (CMV status not recorded). Some clones in this sample may be carry-over from other donors' samples.

This clonotype came up many times. The gene calls are TRBV7-6 and TRBJ1-4, with 10 bases lining up with TRBD1. J lost 8 bases, V lost 0 bases, and 12 bases had no gene match. The CDR3 covers 18 residues. Per the germline V gene, CDR1 is SGHVS and CDR2 is FNYEAQ. CDR3 sequence (DNA): TGTGCCAGCAGCTTAGCGGGGAGACAGGGGGCTATTCGAGAAAAACTGTTTTTT. It translates to CASSLAGRQGAIREKLFF.

There are many counts of this clonotype. The chain carries TRBV7-6 and TRBJ1-6, with D tentatively TRBD1 (5 bases). The CDR3 consists of 16 residues. V lost 5 bases to trimming and J lost 6 bases, with 17 bases between them. CDR1 SGHVS and CDR2 FNYEAQ come from the germline V gene. The CDR3 reads CASSVRDGGINSPLHF. In nucleotides, the CDR3 is TGTGCCAGCAGCGTACGGGACGGGGGTATTAATTCACCCCTCCACTTT.

The V gene is TRBV6-5, the J gene TRBJ1-1; unclear D gene. With 8 bases removed from V and 0 bases from J, the gap between germline ends came to 16 bases. The CDR3 is 15 amino acids. The V gene's germline CDR1 is MNHEY and CDR2 SVGAGI. CDR3 DNA sequence: TGTGCCAGCTCCTACCGGAGGGTTATGAACACTGAAGCTTTCTTT. Encoded protein: CASSYRRVMNTEAFF.

In regard to this clonotype: Being one base from a much bigger clone, this may be a read error. This chain links TRBV11-2 with TRBJ2-2, with 11 positions matching TRBD2. This CDR3 region has 16 residues. The germline CDR1 and CDR2 sequences are SGHAT and FQNNGV. The CDR3 reads CASSFLAGGYTGELLF. DNA of the CDR3: TGTGCCAGCAGCTTTCTAGCGGGGGGTTACACCGGGGAGCTGCTTTTT.

This clonotype was counted between two and nine times. CDR3 nucleotide sequence: TGTGCCAGCAGCTTAGTCGGGGCCCAGACAGGGGACGGGTACGAGCAGTACTTC. Amino acid sequence: CASSLVGAQTGDGYEQYF. The chain uses TRBV7-9 and TRBJ2-7, with TRBD1 matching 8 bases. V lost 1 base, J lost 4 bases, and 15 bases stayed unmatched. The CDR3 has 18 amino acids. Germline-derived CDR1 and CDR2 are SEHNR and FQNEAQ (reference sequence).

This clonotype was found a few times. V is TRBV10-3 and J is TRBJ2-7, with TRBD1 matching 8 bases. The germline gives CDR1 ENHRY, CDR2 SYGVKD. V shed 10 bases and J 5 bases; nucleotides not matched to a gene: 13. This CDR3 has 14 amino acids. The CDR3 spells CATIRQGSIHEQYF. CDR3 bases: TGTGCCACCATACGACAGGGGTCTATCCACGAGCAGTACTTC.

The V gene is TRBV19, the J gene TRBJ2-3; D is unclear. Germline V CDR1 and CDR2: LNHDA, SQIVND (reference sequence). V lost 3 bases to trimming and J lost 2 bases, with 12 bases between them. The length of the CDR3 is 15 residues. The CDR3 coding sequence is TGTGCCAGTAGTATCGTAGGGCAGAACACAGATACGCAGTATTTT. Protein sequence: CASSIVGQNTDTQYF.

Comment on this clonotype: One junction end does not reproduce the germline sequence, and a read error may be involved. The chain carries TRBV6-6 and TRBJ2-7; D gene uncertain. The length of the CDR3 is 13 residues. Germline values: CDR1 MNHNY, CDR2 SVGAGI (reference sequence). CDR3 DNA sequence: TGTACCAGCAGTCCCGGGCCATCCTACGAGCAGTACTTC. Translated: CTSSPGPSYEQYF.